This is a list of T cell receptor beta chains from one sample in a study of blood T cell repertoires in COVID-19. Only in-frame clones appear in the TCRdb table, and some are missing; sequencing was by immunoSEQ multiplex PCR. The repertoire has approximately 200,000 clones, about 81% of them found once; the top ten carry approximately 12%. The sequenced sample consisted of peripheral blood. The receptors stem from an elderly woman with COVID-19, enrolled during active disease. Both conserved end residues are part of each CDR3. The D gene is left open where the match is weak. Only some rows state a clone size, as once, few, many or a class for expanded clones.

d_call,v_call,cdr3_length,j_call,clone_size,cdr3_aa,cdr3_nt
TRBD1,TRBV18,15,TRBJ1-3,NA,CASSPGQYSGNTIYF,TGTGCCAGCTCACCGGGACAGTACTCTGGAAACACCATATATTTT
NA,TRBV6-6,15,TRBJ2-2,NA,CASSFTGTVGGELFF,TGTGCCAGCAGCTTTACCGGGACTGTGGGGGGGGAGCTGTTTTTT
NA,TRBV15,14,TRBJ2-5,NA,CATSRDGRVETQYF,TGTGCCACCAGCAGAGATGGGCGGGTGGAGACCCAGTACTTC
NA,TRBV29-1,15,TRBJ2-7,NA,CSVQSPGGRDYEQYF,TGCAGCGTTCAATCGCCGGGGGGCAGGGATTACGAGCAGTACTTC
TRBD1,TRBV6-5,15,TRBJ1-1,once,CASTPRDRGFTEAFF,TGTGCCAGCACCCCCCGGGACAGGGGTTTCACTGAAGCTTTCTTT
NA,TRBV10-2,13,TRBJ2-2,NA,CASRHRNTGELFF,TGCGCCAGCAGGCACAGGAACACCGGGGAGCTGTTTTTT
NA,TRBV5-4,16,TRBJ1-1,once,CASSSTLTGRNTEAFF,TGTGCCAGCAGCTCCACCCTGACAGGACGGAACACTGAAGCTTTCTTT
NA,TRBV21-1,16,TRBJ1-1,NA,CASSKDWRQPNTEAFF,TGTGCCAGCAGCAAAGACTGGCGACAGCCTAACACTGAAGCTTTCTTT
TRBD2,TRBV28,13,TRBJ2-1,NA,CASRLAGANEQFF,TGTGCCAGCAGACTAGCGGGAGCCAATGAGCAGTTCTTC
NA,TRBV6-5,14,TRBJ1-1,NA,CASNREQTNTEAFF,TGTGCCAGCAACAGGGAACAGACGAACACTGAAGCTTTCTTT
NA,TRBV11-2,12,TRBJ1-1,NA,CASSFRDTEAFF,TGTGCCAGCAGCTTCAGGGACACTGAAGCTTTCTTT
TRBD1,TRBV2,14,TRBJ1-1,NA,CASSITGARVEAFF,TGTGCCAGCAGTATAACAGGGGCTAGAGTTGAAGCTTTCTTT
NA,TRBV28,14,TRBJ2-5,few,CASSFLKGSNAQYF,TGTGCCAGCAGTTTTCTCAAGGGGTCTAATGCCCAGTACTTC
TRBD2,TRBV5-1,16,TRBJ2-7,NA,CASSLGLAGGSYEQYF,TGCGCCAGCAGCTTGGGACTAGCGGGAGGCTCCTACGAGCAGTACTTC
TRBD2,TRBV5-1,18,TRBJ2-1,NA,CASSFRTSGGLLYNEQFF,TGCGCCAGCAGCTTTCGGACTAGCGGGGGTCTTCTATACAATGAGCAGTTCTTC
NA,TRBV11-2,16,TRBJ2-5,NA,CASSLDRAAPGETQYF,TGTGCCAGCAGCTTAGACAGGGCCGCTCCGGGAGAGACCCAGTACTTC
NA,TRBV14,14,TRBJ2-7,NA,CASSQQGGSNEQYF,TGTGCCAGCAGCCAACAGGGGGGTTCTAACGAGCAGTACTTC
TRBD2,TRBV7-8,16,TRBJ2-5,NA,CASSPRGGNLQETQYF,TGTGCCAGCAGCCCCCGGGGGGGAAACCTCCAAGAGACCCAGTACTTC
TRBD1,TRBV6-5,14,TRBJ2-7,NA,CASSRDRGFYEQYF,TGTGCCAGCAGTAGGGACAGGGGGTTCTACGAGCAGTACTTC
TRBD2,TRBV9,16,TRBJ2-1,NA,CASSVQAGRSYNEQFF,TGTGCCAGCAGCGTCCAAGCGGGGCGCTCCTACAATGAGCAGTTCTTC
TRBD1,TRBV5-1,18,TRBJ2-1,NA,CASSLGGQVLLSYNEQFF,TGCGCCAGCAGCTTGGGGGGACAGGTCCTACTCTCCTACAATGAGCAGTTCTTC
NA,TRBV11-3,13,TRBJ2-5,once,CASRRGGQETQYF,TGTGCCAGCAGACGGGGTGGACAGGAGACCCAGTACTTC
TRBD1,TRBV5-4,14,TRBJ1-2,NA,CASSAYRDRGSNTF,TGTGCCAGCAGCGCCTACCGGGACAGGGGATCTAACACCTTC
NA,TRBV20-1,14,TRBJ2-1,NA,CSATDRTPYNEQFF,TGCAGTGCTACTGACCGGACACCCTACAATGAGCAGTTCTTC
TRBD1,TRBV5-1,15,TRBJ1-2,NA,CASSFGTGKNYGYTF,TGCGCCAGCAGCTTCGGGACAGGCAAAAACTATGGCTACACCTTC
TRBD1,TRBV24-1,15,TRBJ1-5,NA,CATSAGRGPNQPQHF,TGTGCCACCAGTGCGGGCAGGGGGCCAAATCAGCCCCAGCATTTT
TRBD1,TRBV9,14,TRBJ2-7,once,CASSVEVTGGEQYF,TGTGCCAGCAGCGTAGAGGTGACAGGGGGCGAGCAGTACTTC
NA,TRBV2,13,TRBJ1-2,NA,CASSASLIYGYTF,TGTGCCAGCAGTGCAAGCCTGATCTATGGCTACACCTTC
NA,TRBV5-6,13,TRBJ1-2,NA,CASSLGPGYGYTF,TGTGCCAGCAGCTTGGGACCGGGATATGGCTACACCTTC
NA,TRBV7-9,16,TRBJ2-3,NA,CASSLGRAGFADTQYF,TGTGCCAGCAGCTTAGGGCGGGCGGGGTTCGCAGATACGCAGTATTTT
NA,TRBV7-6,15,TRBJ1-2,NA,CASSLGGSAVYGYTF,TGTGCCAGCAGCCTGGGTGGGAGCGCAGTCTATGGCTACACCTTC